This is a list of T cell receptor beta chains from one sample in a study of T cell repertoires in cytomegalovirus infection. What these receptors recognize is not known. TCRdb ran MiXCR on the reads and lists one entry per CDR3 protein. Of about 570,000 distinct CDR3 sequences detected, just under 40% appear once; the ten largest clones hold around 46%. The sequences come from cultured PBMCs, collected from culture after CMV antigen stimulation. Source of these receptors: a human donor in good health (CMV status not recorded). Some clones in this sample may be carry-over from other donors' samples. Each CDR3 is given with its conserved first and last residue. A D gene is named only where the DNA matches it firmly. Only some rows state a clone size, as once, few, many or a class for expanded clones.

>few|TRBV11-2|NA|TRBJ2-3
CASSLGLNTDTQYF
TGTGCCAGCAGCTTAGGACTCAACACAGATACGCAGTATTTT
>few|TRBV7-2|TRBD2|TRBJ2-7
CASSYGLAGTYEQYF
TGTGCCAGCAGCTATGGACTAGCGGGGACGTACGAGCAGTACTTC
>NA|TRBV20-1|TRBD1|TRBJ2-7
CSANPQDRGDYEQYF
TGCAGTGCAAACCCCCAGGACAGGGGGGACTACGAGCAGTACTTC
>NA|TRBV19|NA|TRBJ1-1
CASSTGAPGAFF
TGTGCCAGTAGTACCGGGGCCCCGGGTGCTTTCTTT
>few|TRBV7-2|TRBD2|TRBJ2-7
CASSPGTSGSPYEQYF
TGTGCCAGCAGCCCCGGGACTAGCGGGAGCCCCTACGAGCAGTACTTC
>few|TRBV7-9|NA|TRBJ1-2
CASSSRDKTYWGYTF
TGTGCCAGCAGCTCCAGGGACAAGACGTACTGGGGCTACACCTTC
>many|TRBV7-2|NA|TRBJ1-5
CASSILGAALEFQHF
TGTGCCAGCAGCATACTGGGAGCGGCCTTAGAGTTCCAGCATTTT
>NA|TRBV7-2|TRBD2|TRBJ2-3
CASSRELAGGGLAQYF
TGTGCCAGCAGCCGAGAACTAGCGGGGGGGGGACTGGCGCAGTATTTT
>NA|TRBV2|NA|TRBJ1-4
CASRGTVEKLFF
TGTGCCAGCAGGGGGACGGTCGAAAAACTGTTTTTT
>NA|TRBV19|NA|TRBJ2-1
CASSPVPQDYNEQFF
TGTGCCAGTAGCCCCGTTCCCCAGGACTACAATGAGCAGTTCTTC
>few|TRBV4-1|TRBD2|TRBJ2-3
CASSQDWGGDTQYF
TGCGCCAGCAGCCAAGATTGGGGGGGAGATACGCAGTATTTT
>many|TRBV2|TRBD2|TRBJ2-1
CASSLTSGGDNEQFF
TGTGCCAGCAGCTTAACTAGCGGGGGAGATAATGAGCAGTTCTTC
>few|TRBV24-1|TRBD1|TRBJ2-2
CATSGTGKNTGELFF
TGTGCCACCAGTGGGACAGGGAAGAACACCGGGGAGCTGTTTTTT
>few|TRBV7-2|NA|TRBJ2-3
CASSLLAGRSTDTQYF
TGTGCCAGCAGCTTATTGGCGGGGCGTAGCACAGATACGCAGTATTTT
>many|TRBV7-2|NA|TRBJ2-1
CASSSQRGPNEQFF
TGTGCCAGCAGCTCCCAAAGGGGCCCTAATGAGCAGTTCTTC
>few|TRBV7-2|NA|TRBJ1-2
CASSPGAPPNGYTF
TGTGCCAGCAGCCCCGGGGCCCCACCTAATGGCTACACCTTC
>many|TRBV7-2|TRBD1|TRBJ1-1
CASSSTGTTEAFF
TGTGCCAGCAGCTCGACAGGGACCACTGAAGCTTTCTTT
>few|TRBV12-3/TRBV12-4|TRBD1|TRBJ2-2
CATNRNSGTGVRGELFF
TGTGCCACCAACAGAAACTCCGGGACAGGGGTTCGGGGGGAGCTGTTTTTT
>once|TRBV9|TRBD2|TRBJ2-3
CASRRAGGQVDTQYF
TGTGCCAGCCGGAGGGCGGGGGGGCAGGTGGATACGCAGTATTTT
>NA|TRBV4-1|TRBD2|TRBJ2-5
CASSLPGSGGQETQYF
TGCGCCAGCAGCCTCCCGGGCAGCGGGGGCCAAGAGACCCAGTACTTC
>NA|TRBV2|NA|TRBJ1-4
CASSEGRTNEKLFF
TGTGCCAGCAGTGAGGGGAGGACTAATGAAAAACTGTTTTTT
>few|TRBV7-2|NA|TRBJ2-7
CASSLTPLNEQYF
TGTGCCAGCAGCTTAACCCCCCTCAACGAGCAGTACTTC
>once|TRBV20-1|NA|TRBJ1-3
CSATRLFRTGNTIYF
TGCAGTGCTACCCGCCTTTTCCGGACTGGAAACACCATATATTTT
>few|TRBV11-2|NA|TRBJ2-2
CASSPLGTGELFF
TGTGCCAGCAGCCCCCTTGGGACCGGGGAGCTGTTTTTT
>NA|TRBV30|NA|TRBJ2-7
CAWSQGYEQYF
TGTGCCTGGAGCCAGGGTTACGAGCAGTACTTC
>NA|TRBV7-4|TRBD1|TRBJ2-1
CASSSDRDEQFF
TGTGCCAGCAGCTCCGACAGGGATGAGCAGTTCTTC
>NA|TRBV6-2/TRBV6-3|NA|TRBJ1-2
CASSYSMGTNGYTF
TGTGCCAGCAGTTACTCGATGGGGACGAACGGCTACACCTTC
>NA|TRBV11-2|TRBD2|TRBJ2-1
CASLAGVEQFF
TGTGCCAGTCTAGCGGGAGTCGAGCAGTTCTTC
>NA|TRBV27|NA|TRBJ2-7
CASRPGGGSEQYF
TGTGCCAGCCGCCCAGGGGGCGGGAGCGAGCAGTACTTC
>few|TRBV7-2|TRBD1|TRBJ2-3
CASSTGTGVGDTQYF
TGTGCCAGCAGCACCGGGACAGGGGTGGGAGATACGCAGTATTTT
>many|TRBV7-2|NA|TRBJ2-1
CASSFRMGAGYNEQFF
TGTGCCAGCAGCTTTCGGATGGGAGCTGGGTACAATGAGCAGTTCTTC
>NA|TRBV7-2|TRBD1|TRBJ1-3
CASSLAGQGVFSGNTIYF
TGTGCCAGCAGCTTAGCGGGACAGGGGGTCTTCTCTGGAAACACCATATATTTT
>many|TRBV10-3|NA|TRBJ2-3
CAIRGAEGTDTQYF
TGTGCCATCAGAGGGGCCGAAGGCACAGATACGCAGTATTTT
>many|TRBV7-2|TRBD1|TRBJ2-1
CASGPRDRIYNEQFF
TGTGCCAGCGGCCCCCGGGACAGGATTTACAATGAGCAGTTCTTC
>few|TRBV6-1|NA|TRBJ2-1
CASSQEHNEQFF
TGTGCCAGCAGCCAGGAACATAATGAGCAGTTCTTC
>NA|TRBV28|NA|TRBJ2-1
CASRLGGPPYNEQFF
TGTGCCAGCAGGCTAGGGGGGCCCCCCTACAATGAGCAGTTCTTC
>few|TRBV14|NA|TRBJ2-3
CASKGRLSTDTQYF
TGTGCCAGCAAGGGGCGCCTCAGCACAGATACGCAGTATTTT
>few|TRBV27|NA|TRBJ2-3
CASSSINTDTQYF
TGTGCCAGCAGTTCAATAAACACAGATACGCAGTATTTT
>few|TRBV7-2|NA|TRBJ2-3
CASSLVLADTQYF
TGTGCCAGCAGCTTAGTACTTGCAGATACGCAGTATTTT
>NA|TRBV20-1|TRBD2|TRBJ2-3
CSARMRGRGTDTQYF
TGCAGTGCTAGAATGCGCGGGAGGGGAACAGATACGCAGTATTTT
>NA|TRBV3-1|TRBD1|TRBJ1-2
CASSQADRDHGYTF
TGTGCCAGCAGCCAAGCTGACAGGGATCATGGCTACACCTTC
>NA|TRBV19|NA|TRBJ2-2
CASMRLDTGELFF
TGTGCCAGTATGAGACTTGACACCGGGGAGCTGTTTTTT
>NA|TRBV7-2|TRBD1|TRBJ2-7
CASSFDRGSLYEQYF
TGTGCCAGCAGCTTTGACAGGGGATCCCTATACGAGCAGTACTTC
>many|TRBV7-2|TRBD1|TRBJ2-2
CASSLVTGANTGELFF
TGTGCCAGCAGCTTAGTCACAGGGGCGAACACCGGGGAGCTGTTTTTT
>NA|TRBV6-2/TRBV6-3|NA|TRBJ1-1
CASSNGGGNTEAFF
TGTGCCAGCAGCAACGGGGGGGGGAACACTGAAGCTTTCTTT
>once|TRBV6-5|TRBD1|TRBJ1-6
CASSSTGRNSPLHF
TGTGCCAGCAGTTCGACAGGGCGTAATTCACCCCTCCACTTT
>NA|TRBV7-6|NA|TRBJ2-5
CASSPNAVGTQYF
TGTGCCAGCAGCCCCAATGCCGTAGGGACCCAGTACTTC
>few|TRBV7-2|NA|TRBJ1-3
CASSLRGSYGNTIYF
TGTGCCAGCAGCTTACGAGGGAGCTATGGAAACACCATATATTTT
>NA|TRBV7-2|TRBD2|TRBJ2-5
CASSNAGVQETQYF
TGTGCCAGCAGCAACGCGGGGGTTCAAGAGACCCAGTACTTC